This T cell receptor beta chain was captured in a study of blood T cell repertoires in COVID-19 (dated by TCRdb to 2020 to 2022). Study-level background: Samples covering the acute and convalescent phases of COVID-19 were provided by collaborators in the United States, Italy and Spain. The material from the prospective study consisted of cDNA or gDNA derived from T cells, B-cell-depleted T cells, or PBMCs. Deeply sampled blood TCRbeta repertoires from subjects exposed to, actively infected with, or recovered from COVID-19 were included in the dataset. The repertoires were released in a freely available public database meant as a resource for research on the immune response to SARS-CoV-2. The samples were drawn from the first 160 participants of the ongoing ImmuneRACE study and from more than 1,000 subjects provided by 6 global collaborators. Nearly every sample came with metadata listing a de-identified subject ID, COVID-19 status, age in years and sex. HLA class I and class II types, where available, came from metadata supplied by the sample provider rather than from assay-based typing. On the study overall, not on this receptor specifically: The amount of clinical and demographic metadata varied by source and participant and was provided uncurated.

The immunoSEQ Assay, a bias-controlled multiplex PCR, was used to amplify TCRbeta CDR3 regions from genomic DNA. Regarding the original processing steps: Nucleated cell counts per sample were estimated from amplification of reference gene primers within the assay. To quantify the absolute abundance of each unique TCRbeta CDR3 rearrangement, sequence reads were collapsed and filtered. For each sample, productive Simpson clonality was calculated by taking the square root of Simpson's diversity index across productive rearrangements. The immuneACCESS repertoire file appears here via TCRdb, limited to in-frame rearrangements. These files lack a portion of the clones; in checked studies, under half of the deficit traces to unresolved V genes, and the cause of the others is not known. The V and J calls and clone size were taken over from that table, and D and trimming were inferred from the DNA. Present in this sample are roughly 69,000 clones, 70% to 85% of which were seen just once. The ten largest clones represent less than 15% of the sample.

Based on the germline V gene, the CDR1 and CDR2 sequences are MNHEY and SVGAGI. The CDR3, from cysteine to phenylalanine, totals 14 residues. This entry keeps only the CDR3 DNA: 42 bases, framed from base 1. Compared with germline, V lacks 7 bases and J lacks 6 bases; bases without a gene match: 8. Concerning this clone: Its antigen has not been determined. Base qualities are missing; no much larger clone stands one base away.

At one collaborating source in Seattle, patients were enrolled during active infection and were followed longitudinally through the course of disease. The collaborating institutions used their own protocols to collect whole blood in K2EDTA tubes. Collaborator samples were shipped for TCRbeta analysis as frozen whole blood, isolated PBMCs, or DNA extracted from either sample type. The chain joins TRBV6-5 to TRBJ1-2, with 10 middle bases fitting TRBD1. Sequencing was carried out using peripheral blood. The TCR sequence derives from a man in his fifties with COVID-19, enrolled during active disease. The DNA reads TGTGCCAGCATTTCTTCCGGGACAGGGGATGGCTACACCTTC. This is translated as CASISSGTGDGYTF.